Listed here are 14 T cell receptor beta chains from one sample, sequenced in a study of shared clonotypes between healthy human individuals. Positively selected for CCR7, the CD45RO-negative cells used as naive CD8 cells excluded terminally differentiated effector memory CD45RA+ cells. Produced via immunoSEQ multiplex PCR; TCRdb's table is partial and in-frame only. The sample includes about 1.9 million clones, approximately 92% of them seen just once. The sample comprised naive CD8+ T cells from PBMCs. Source of these receptors: a man aged 18 to 30 in good health. Some clones in this sample may be carry-over from other donors' samples.

The chain joins TRBV6-5 to TRBJ1-1; 7 bases fit TRBD1. CDR1 and CDR2 (germline): MNHEY, SVGAGI. The CDR3 runs to 13 residues. Trimming removed 8 bases from V and 4 bases from J; junction bases left unmatched: 7. This CDR3 is CASGLGTVTEAFF. As DNA, the CDR3 is TGTGCCAGCGGCCTCGGGACAGTCACTGAAGCTTTCTTT.

Details on this clone: The same CDR3 also results from other DNA sequences found in this sample. The chain has TRBV28 and TRBJ1-2; no clear D. V was cut by 5 bases and J by 1 base, with 5 bases left in between. This CDR3 is 12 amino acids long. Per germline, CDR1 MDHEN and CDR2 SYDVKM. CDR3 coding DNA: TGTGCCAGCAGTCCGGATAACTATGGCTACACCTTC. This codes for CASSPDNYGYTF.

The rearrangement uses TRBV19 and TRBJ1-4; D may be TRBD1 (6 bases). Trimming took 2 bases from V and 7 from J, leaving 14 bases between them. The CDR3 is made up of 15 amino acids. The V gene's germline CDR1 is LNHDA and CDR2 SQIVND (reference sequence). CDR3 nucleotide sequence: TGTGCCAGTAGTATACTGCGGGGGCAGGCTGAAAAACTGTTTTTT. Its protein is CASSILRGQAEKLFF.

This rearrangement joins TRBV7-3 to TRBJ2-7, with 7 positions matching TRBD2. The CDR3 has 13 amino acids. The germline gives CDR1 SGHTA, CDR2 FQGTGA. V shed 4 bases and J 6 bases; nucleotides not matched to a gene: 6. The DNA of the CDR3 is TGTGCCAGCAGCTGGGGAGGGCGAGGCGAGCAGTACTTC. Its protein is CASSWGGRGEQYF.

The gene calls are TRBV5-6 and TRBJ2-7, with a weak D call TRBD2 (8 bases). This CDR3 is 16 amino acids long. Germline V gene sequence: CDR1 SGHDT, CDR2 YYEEEE. Trimming pared 1 base from V and 2 bases from J, leaving 16 bases between. In DNA form, the CDR3 reads TGTGCCAGCAGCTTGACGGGACTAGGGGGCACCTACGAGCAGTACTTC. Encoded protein: CASSLTGLGGTYEQYF.

This clone was detected only once. This chain links TRBV28 with TRBJ1-1; no clear D gene. Deletions cut 10 bases from V and 0 bases from J, with 18 bases between. The CDR3 loop spans 15 amino acids. Germline V gene data show CDR1 as MDHEN and CDR2 as SYDVKM. The CDR3: CATAVSAVLNTEAFF. The CDR3 DNA follows: TGTGCCACCGCGGTTTCAGCGGTTTTGAACACTGAAGCTTTCTTT.

This clone appeared once. This chain connects TRBV7-9 to TRBJ2-1; D is uncertain. Germline lookup yields CDR1 SEHNR and CDR2 FQNEAQ (reference sequence). The CDR3 spans 14 residues. Trimming cost V 3 bases and J 8 bases, with 14 bases left between them. In DNA form, the CDR3 reads TGTGCCAGCAGCTTTATGGTAGATGCGGATGAGCAGTTCTTC. This gives the protein CASSFMVDADEQFF. The complete variable domain, with remaining parts taken from reference TRBV7-9 and TRBJ2-1, reads DTGVSQNPRHKITKRGQNVTFRCDPISEHNRLYWYRQTLGQGPEFLTYFQNEAQLEKSRLLSDRFSAERPKGSFSTLEIQRTEQGDSAMYLCASSFMVDADEQFFGPGTRLTVL.

The chain carries TRBV9 and TRBJ2-7; D not resolved. The CDR3 spans 15 residues. Germline V gene data show CDR1 as SGDLS and CDR2 as YYNGEE. V was trimmed by 4 bases and J by 0 bases, leaving 14 bases between them. CDR3 bases: TGTGCCAGCAGCCTCGCGGCTGAAAGCTCCTACGAGCAGTACTTC. Amino acids: CASSLAAESSYEQYF.

The chain carries TRBV19 and TRBJ2-3, with a possible D match to TRBD1 (6 bases). The V end was cut by 7 bases, the J end by 2 bases, with 10 bases between. This CDR3 has 13 amino acids. Germline V gene sequence: CDR1 LNHDA, CDR2 SQIVND (reference sequence). CDR3 sequence reads: CASTGVPTDTQYF. CDR3 nucleotides: TGTGCCAGTACAGGGGTCCCCACAGATACGCAGTATTTT.

The J gene is TRBJ2-1, the V gene TRBV9, with 11 bases aligning to TRBD2. The length of the CDR3 is 16 residues. Germline CDR1 SGDLS, CDR2 YYNGEE. V dropped 3 bases and J dropped 7; count of bases not matched to a gene: 9. CDR3 region: CASSAPLAGGSNEQFF. DNA of the CDR3: TGTGCCAGCAGCGCCCCGCTAGCGGGAGGATCTAATGAGCAGTTCTTC.

The chain uses TRBV7-8 and TRBJ1-2; no clear D gene. From germline, CDR1 is SGHVS and CDR2 FQNEAQ. V gave up 1 base and J gave up 8 bases, with 17 bases separating them. CDR3 length equals 15 residues. The CDR3, as DNA: TGTGCCAGCAGCTTAGGGATCAGACACTATGCGGGCTACACCTTC. It specifies CASSLGIRHYAGYTF.

The chain has TRBV4-3 and TRBJ2-2, with a weak D call TRBD2 (6 bases). There are 15 residues in the CDR3. With 1 base removed from V and 0 bases from J, the gap between germline ends came to 6 bases. Germline V lookup: CDR1 LGHNA, CDR2 YSLEER. For the CDR3, the DNA is TGCGCCAGCAGCCAAGGACTAGCGAACACCGGGGAGCTGTTTTTT. The encoded protein is CASSQGLANTGELFF.

The chain is built from TRBV27 and TRBJ2-2; 15 nucleotides line up with TRBD2. Losses at the gene ends were 2 bases for V and 2 bases for J; bases not matched to a gene: 9. Germline CDR1 is MNHEY and CDR2 is SMNVEV (reference sequence). The CDR3 is made up of 20 amino acids. Here the CDR3 reads CASSLVTPGLAGGNTGELFF. The DNA for the CDR3 is TGTGCCAGCAGTTTAGTAACTCCGGGACTAGCGGGAGGAAACACCGGGGAGCTGTTTTTT.

The rearrangement links TRBV19 to TRBJ1-2; D is uncertain. Germline loops: CDR1 LNHDA, CDR2 SQIVND (reference sequence). Trimming left V 5 bases short and J 6 bases short, with 19 bases between. The CDR3 loop spans 15 amino acids. The CDR3 is CASSLKAKARNGYTF. For the CDR3, the DNA is TGTGCCAGTAGTCTTAAAGCGAAGGCAAGGAATGGCTACACCTTC.